Shown below are 21 T cell receptor beta chains from a single sample sequenced in a study of cytomegalovirus exposure and HLA in healthy donors. The PCR contained 60 Vbeta and 13 Jbeta primers. Profiling relied on immunoSEQ multiplex PCR, and the TCRdb table lists in-frame clones only, not all of them. The data show about 150,000 clones, 70% to 80% seen once. Specimen: PBMCs. The receptors here all came from a man aged 30-40 years in good health and CMV-seronegative.

This clone came up a few times. The chain has TRBV9 and TRBJ1-1; TRBD1 is a possible D gene (5 bases). The germline V and J ends were trimmed by 2 bases and 1 base, with 9 bases remaining between them. The CDR3 consists of 14 residues. CDR1 and CDR2 (germline): SGDLS, YYNGEE. The CDR3 coding sequence is TGTGCCAGCAGCGTGGACAATACGAACACTGAAGCTTTCTTT. Residues: CASSVDNTNTEAFF.

The rearrangement uses TRBV29-1 and TRBJ1-1, with TRBD1 identical over 7 bases. The CDR3 spans 18 residues. Germline assignment: CDR1 SQVTM and CDR2 ANQGSEA. With V trimmed by 6 bases and J by 5 bases, 24 bases remained unmatched. CDR3 nucleotide sequence: TGCAGCGTCACCAGTATGGGGCAGGGGGACGGTAGAGGGACTGAAGCTTTCTTT. Translating gives CSVTSMGQGDGRGTEAFF.

V gene TRBV7-2 combines with J gene TRBJ2-1; D gene ambiguous. V dropped 7 bases and J dropped 10 bases, with 20 bases sitting between them. CDR1 and CDR2 (germline): SGHTA, FQGNSA. The CDR3 has 14 amino acids. The CDR3 loop reads CASTPWYLGSEQFF. CDR3 DNA sequence: TGTGCCAGCACCCCCTGGTATCTGGGCAGCGAGCAGTTCTTC.

This clone came up once. The J gene is TRBJ2-3, the V gene TRBV19, with 8 bases that match TRBD1. The CDR3 is 16 residues long. The germline CDR1 and CDR2 sequences are LNHDA and SQIVND (reference sequence). V dropped 4 bases and J dropped 6; count of bases not matched to a gene: 12. The CDR3 DNA follows: TGTGCCAGTAGTACAACAGGGGGAGGTTATGAGGATACGCAGTATTTT. The encoded protein is CASSTTGGGYEDTQYF.

The chain combines TRBV7-9 with TRBJ2-7; a weak D match, TRBD1 (5 bases). Germline V CDR1 and CDR2: SEHNR, FQNEAQ (reference sequence). This CDR3 contains 15 residues. V shed 1 base and J shed 3 bases, with 13 bases lying between them. CDR3 region: CASSLVGQGNYEQYF. Here the CDR3 DNA reads TGTGCCAGCAGCTTAGTGGGGCAGGGCAACTACGAGCAGTACTTC.

The rearrangement joins TRBV2 to TRBJ1-6; 9 nucleotides agree with TRBD1. Germline CDR1 reads SNHLY; CDR2 reads FYNNEI. The junction had 5 bases not matched to a gene; V was cut back by 5 bases and J by 9 bases. This CDR3 contains 14 residues. CDR3 nucleotides: TGTGCCAGCAGTATGGACAGGGGCCCTTCACCCCTCCACTTT. Protein: CASSMDRGPSPLHF.

This clone appeared once. CDR3 region: CASSAWSSGNTIYF. CDR3 nucleotides: TGTGCCAGCAGTGCTTGGAGCTCTGGAAACACCATATATTTT. The rearrangement joins TRBV27 to TRBJ1-3; no definite D call. With 5 bases removed from V and 0 bases from J, the gap between germline ends came to 8 bases. The CDR3 extends over 14 amino acids. Germline-derived CDR1 and CDR2 are MNHEY and SMNVEV (reference sequence).

The genes are TRBV30 and TRBJ1-2; a possible D gene is TRBD1 (6 bases). The CDR3 sequence is 13 residues long. V was cut by 0 bases and J by 8 bases, with 13 bases left in between. Germline-derived CDR1 and CDR2 are GTSNPN and SVGIG (reference sequence). The CDR3 protein is CAWSVSPGGGYTF. In DNA, the CDR3 is TGTGCCTGGAGTGTTTCCCCGGGGGGCGGCTACACCTTC.

The CDR3 reads CASSPPGTGVYEQYF. The CDR3 DNA reads TGTGCCAGCAGCCCACCAGGGACAGGGGTCTACGAGCAGTACTTC. The chain couples TRBV5-6 to TRBJ2-7; 10 nucleotides agree with TRBD1. With V trimmed by 4 bases and J by 3 bases, 7 bases remained unmatched. CDR1 and CDR2 from the germline V gene are SGHDT and YYEEEE. The CDR3 runs to 15 residues.

The V gene is TRBV2, the J gene TRBJ1-2, with a possible D match to TRBD1 (5 bases). V was trimmed by 1 base and J by 5 bases, leaving 8 bases between them. This CDR3 is 13 amino acids long. From germline, CDR1 is SNHLY and CDR2 FYNNEI. This CDR3 is CASSEGQLYGYTF. The CDR3 DNA sequence: TGTGCCAGCAGTGAAGGACAGTTATATGGCTACACCTTC.

The chain is built from TRBV18 and TRBJ1-1, with D possibly matching TRBD1 (6 bases). Germline assignment: CDR1 KGHSH and CDR2 LQKENI. The CDR3 contains 14 residues. Trimming took 3 bases from V and 1 from J, leaving 9 bases between them. CDR3 coding DNA: TGTGCCAGCTCACCCGGACAGACGAACACTGAAGCTTTCTTT. It is translated as CASSPGQTNTEAFF. Complete variable domain (other parts from reference TRBV18 and TRBJ1-1): NAGVMQNPRHLVRRRGQEARLRCSPMKGHSHVYWYRQLPEEGLKFMVYLQKENIIDESGMPKERFSAEFPKEGPSILRIQQVVRGDSAAYFCASSPGQTNTEAFFGQGTRLTVV.

This clone has a handful of counts. This sample includes further DNA sequences coding for the same CDR3. The chain carries TRBV28 and TRBJ2-7, with D possibly TRBD1 on 5 matching bases. CDR3 size: 14 residues. Germline-derived CDR1 and CDR2 are MDHEN and SYDVKM. Deletions cut 3 bases from V and 0 bases from J, with 9 bases between. In DNA, the CDR3 is TGTGCCAGCAGTTTTAGGGGTTACTCCTACGAGCAGTACTTC. Translated: CASSFRGYSYEQYF. Filled out from reference TRBV28 and TRBJ2-7, the complete variable domain reads DVKVTQSSRYLVKRTGEKVFLECVQDMDHENMFWYRQDPGLGLRLIYFSYDVKMKEKGDIPEGYSVSREKKERFSLILESASTNQTSMYLCASSFRGYSYEQYFGPGTRLTVT.

V gene TRBV9 combines with J gene TRBJ2-1; 9 bases match TRBD2. Germline assignment: CDR1 SGDLS and CDR2 YYNGEE. V was clipped by 0 bases and J by 7 bases; unmatched bases: 5. The CDR3 consists of 15 residues. The CDR3 region is CASSVVAGDLNEQFF. In DNA, the CDR3 is TGTGCCAGCAGCGTAGTAGCGGGGGATCTGAATGAGCAGTTCTTC.

The rearrangement uses TRBV6-6 and TRBJ1-6; D call uncertain. This CDR3 has 13 residues. Deletions cut 6 bases from V and 7 bases from J, with 10 bases between. Germline V gene data show CDR1 as MNHNY and CDR2 as SVGAGI (reference sequence). CDR3 DNA sequence: TGTGCCAGCAGCCCGGGGATCAATTCACCCCTCCACTTT. This codes for CASSPGINSPLHF.

The chain recombines TRBV27 with TRBJ2-2, with TRBD2 matching over 13 bases. The germline gives CDR1 MNHEY, CDR2 SMNVEV (reference sequence). The CDR3 extends over 15 amino acids. V gave up 7 bases and J gave up 7 bases; unmatched junction bases: 6. CDR3 DNA: TGTGCCAGCACTCGACTAGCGGGGGGCCGCGGGGAGCTGTTTTTT. This sequence encodes CASTRLAGGRGELFF.

The chain joins TRBV20-1 to TRBJ2-7; D gene ambiguous. The CDR3 sequence is 11 residues long. Germline V gene sequence: CDR1 DFQATT, CDR2 SNEGSKA (reference sequence). The CDR3: CSEALVGEQYF. The CDR3 bases are TGCAGCGAAGCACTGGTCGGCGAGCAGTACTTC.

The CDR3, as DNA: TGCAGCGTTGAAGATCACACGTCCTATGGCTACACCTTC. Amino acid sequence: CSVEDHTSYGYTF. The rearrangement links TRBV29-1 to TRBJ1-2; D is uncertain. Germline CDR1 SQVTM, CDR2 ANQGSEA. The germline V and J ends were trimmed by 0 bases and 4 bases, with 9 bases remaining between them. The CDR3 totals 13 residues.

V and J are TRBV19 and TRBJ2-2, with 9 bases fitting TRBD1. CDR3 length: 14 amino acids. V lost 6 bases, J lost 7 bases, and 6 bases stayed unmatched. Germline V gene sequence: CDR1 LNHDA, CDR2 SQIVND (reference sequence). This CDR3 reads CASRPGQGSGELFF. CDR3 bases: TGTGCCAGTAGACCGGGACAGGGTAGCGGGGAGCTGTTTTTT.

This clone was seen only once. The rearrangement uses TRBV11-3 and TRBJ1-1, with 7 bases that match TRBD1. The germline V gene encodes CDR1 SGHNT and CDR2 YENEEA. The CDR3 covers 13 residues. V lost 1 base and J lost 7; bases outside the gene matches: 3. CDR3 DNA: TGTGCCAGCAGCTTAGGGGACAGCCATGAAGCTTTCTTT. Translated: CASSLGDSHEAFF.

The rearrangement links TRBV28 to TRBJ2-3; possibly TRBD2 for D (6 bases). The germline V gene encodes CDR1 MDHEN and CDR2 SYDVKM. The CDR3 covers 14 residues. Trimming shortened V by 8 bases and J by 1 base, and 13 bases separated the two germline ends. CDR3 in amino acids: CASGSPGGTDTQYF. The CDR3 DNA reads as TGTGCCAGCGGATCCCCGGGGGGCACAGATACGCAGTATTTT.

J is TRBJ1-6 and V is TRBV4-1; D not resolved. Germline CDR1 MGHRA, CDR2 YSYEKL. V lost 0 bases, J lost 14 bases, and 11 bases lay in between. The CDR3 sequence is 13 residues long. CDR3 amino acids: CASSQEEYAALHF. The CDR3 DNA is TGCGCCAGCAGCCAAGAGGAGTATGCGGCCCTCCACTTT.